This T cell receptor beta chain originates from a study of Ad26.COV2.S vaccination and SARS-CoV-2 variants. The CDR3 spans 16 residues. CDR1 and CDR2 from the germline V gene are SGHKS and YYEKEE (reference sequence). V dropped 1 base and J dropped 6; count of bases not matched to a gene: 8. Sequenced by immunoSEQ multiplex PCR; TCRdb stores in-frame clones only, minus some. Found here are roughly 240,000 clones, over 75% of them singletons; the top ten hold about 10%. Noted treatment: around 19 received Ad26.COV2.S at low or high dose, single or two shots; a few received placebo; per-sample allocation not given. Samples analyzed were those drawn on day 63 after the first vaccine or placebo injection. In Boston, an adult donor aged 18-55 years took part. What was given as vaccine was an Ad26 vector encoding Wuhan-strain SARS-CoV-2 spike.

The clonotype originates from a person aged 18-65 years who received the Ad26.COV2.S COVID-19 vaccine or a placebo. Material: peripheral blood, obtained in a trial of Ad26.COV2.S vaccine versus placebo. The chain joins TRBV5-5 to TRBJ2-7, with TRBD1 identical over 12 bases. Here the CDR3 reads CASSLLARDRGLEQYF. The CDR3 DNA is TGTGCCAGCAGCTTGTTAGCTCGGGACAGGGGGCTCGAGCAGTACTTC.